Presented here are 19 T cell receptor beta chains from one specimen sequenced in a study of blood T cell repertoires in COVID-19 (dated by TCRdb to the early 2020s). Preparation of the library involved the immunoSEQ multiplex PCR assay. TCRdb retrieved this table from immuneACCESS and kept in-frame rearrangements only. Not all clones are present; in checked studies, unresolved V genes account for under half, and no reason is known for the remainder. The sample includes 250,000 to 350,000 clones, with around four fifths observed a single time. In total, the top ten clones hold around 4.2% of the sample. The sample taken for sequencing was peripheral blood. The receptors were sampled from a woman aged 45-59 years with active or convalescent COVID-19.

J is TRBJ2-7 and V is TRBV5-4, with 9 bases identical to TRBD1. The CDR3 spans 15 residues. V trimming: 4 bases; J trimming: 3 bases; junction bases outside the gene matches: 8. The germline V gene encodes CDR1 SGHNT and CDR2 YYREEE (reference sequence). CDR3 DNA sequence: TGTGCCAGCAGCCCCGGCGGGACAGGGCGCTACGAGCAGTACTTC. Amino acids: CASSPGGTGRYEQYF.

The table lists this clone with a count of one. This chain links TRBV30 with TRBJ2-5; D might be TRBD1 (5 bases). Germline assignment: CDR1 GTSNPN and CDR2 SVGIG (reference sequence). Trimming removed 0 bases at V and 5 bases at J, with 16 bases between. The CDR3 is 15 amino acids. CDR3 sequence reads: CAWSVSGLELETQYF. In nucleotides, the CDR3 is TGTGCCTGGAGTGTATCAGGGTTGGAATTGGAGACCCAGTACTTC.

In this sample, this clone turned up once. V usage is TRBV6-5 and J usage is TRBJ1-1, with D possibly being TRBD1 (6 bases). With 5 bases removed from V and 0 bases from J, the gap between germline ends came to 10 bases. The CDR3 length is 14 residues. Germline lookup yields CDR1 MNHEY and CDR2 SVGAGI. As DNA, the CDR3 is TGTGCCAGCAGTCCGGACAGATTGAACACTGAAGCTTTCTTT. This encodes CASSPDRLNTEAFF.

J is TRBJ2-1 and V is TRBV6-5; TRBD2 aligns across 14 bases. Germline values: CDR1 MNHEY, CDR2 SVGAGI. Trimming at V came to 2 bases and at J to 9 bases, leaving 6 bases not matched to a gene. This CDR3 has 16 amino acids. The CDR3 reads CASSYGTSGSESEQFF. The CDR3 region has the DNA TGTGCCAGCAGTTACGGGACTAGCGGGAGTGAAAGTGAGCAGTTCTTC.

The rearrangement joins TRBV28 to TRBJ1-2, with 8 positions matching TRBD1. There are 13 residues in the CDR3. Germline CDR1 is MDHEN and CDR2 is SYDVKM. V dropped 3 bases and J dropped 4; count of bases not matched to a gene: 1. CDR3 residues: CASSFDRGYGYTF. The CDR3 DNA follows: TGTGCCAGCAGTTTTGACAGGGGCTATGGCTACACCTTC.

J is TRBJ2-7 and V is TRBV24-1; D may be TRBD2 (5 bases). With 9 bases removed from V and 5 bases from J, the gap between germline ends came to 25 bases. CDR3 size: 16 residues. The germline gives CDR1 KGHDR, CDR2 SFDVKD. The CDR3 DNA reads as TGTGCCACCCTGCCCCCAGACGGGGAGTCACGCCACGAGCAGTACTTC. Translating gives CATLPPDGESRHEQYF.

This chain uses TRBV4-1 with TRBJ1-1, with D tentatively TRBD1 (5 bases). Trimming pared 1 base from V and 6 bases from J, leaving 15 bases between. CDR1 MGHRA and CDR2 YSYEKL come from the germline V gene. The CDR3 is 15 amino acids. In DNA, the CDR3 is TGCGCCAGCAGCCAAGGTATAGGGGAAATACCTGAAGCTTTCTTT. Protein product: CASSQGIGEIPEAFF.

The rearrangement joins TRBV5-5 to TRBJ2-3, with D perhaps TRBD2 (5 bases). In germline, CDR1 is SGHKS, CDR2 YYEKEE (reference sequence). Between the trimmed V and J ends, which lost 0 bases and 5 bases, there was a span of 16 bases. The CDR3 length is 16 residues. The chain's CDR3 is CASSLAFYRGRDTQYF. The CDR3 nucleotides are TGTGCCAGCAGCTTGGCCTTTTACCGAGGGAGAGATACGCAGTATTTT.

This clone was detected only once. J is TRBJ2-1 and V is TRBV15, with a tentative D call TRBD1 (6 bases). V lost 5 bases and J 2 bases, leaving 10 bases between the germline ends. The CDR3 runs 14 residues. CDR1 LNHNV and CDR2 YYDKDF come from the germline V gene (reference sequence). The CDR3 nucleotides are TGTGCCACCAGCGGCCGGGACACCTACAATGAGCAGTTCTTC. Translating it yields CATSGRDTYNEQFF. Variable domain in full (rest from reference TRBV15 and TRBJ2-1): DAMVIQNPRYQVTQFGKPVTLSCSQTLNHNVMYWYQQKSSQAPKLLFHYYDKDFNNEADTPDNFQSRRPNTSFCFLDIRSPGLGDTAMYLCATSGRDTYNEQFFGPGTRLTVL.

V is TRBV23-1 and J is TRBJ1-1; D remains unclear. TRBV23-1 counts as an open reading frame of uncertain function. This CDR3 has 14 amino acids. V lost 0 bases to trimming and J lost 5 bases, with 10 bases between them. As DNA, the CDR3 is TGCGCCAGCAGTCAATCAGGGAGAGGAACTGAAGCTTTCTTT. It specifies CASSQSGRGTEAFF.

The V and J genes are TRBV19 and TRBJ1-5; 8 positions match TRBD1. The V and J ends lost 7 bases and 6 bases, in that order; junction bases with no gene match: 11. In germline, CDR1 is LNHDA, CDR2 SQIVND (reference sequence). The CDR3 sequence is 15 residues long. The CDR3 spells CASTSETGDGQPQHF. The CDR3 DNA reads TGTGCCAGTACGTCCGAGACAGGGGATGGTCAGCCCCAGCATTTT.

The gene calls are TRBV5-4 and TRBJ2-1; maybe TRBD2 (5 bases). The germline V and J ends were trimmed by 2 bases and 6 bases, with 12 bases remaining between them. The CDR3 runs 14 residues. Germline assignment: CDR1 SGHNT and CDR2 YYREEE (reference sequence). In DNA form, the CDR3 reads TGTGCCAGCAGCTTAGGAGCGGACCTCAATGAGCAGTTCTTC. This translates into CASSLGADLNEQFF.

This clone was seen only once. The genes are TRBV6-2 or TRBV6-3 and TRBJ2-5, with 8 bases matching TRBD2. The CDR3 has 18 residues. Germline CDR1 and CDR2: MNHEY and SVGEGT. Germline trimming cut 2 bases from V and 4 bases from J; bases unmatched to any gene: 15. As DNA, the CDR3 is TGTGCCAGCAGTTACGGGCTAGAGCGGGGGTCCCCCCGAGAGACCCAGTACTTC. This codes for CASSYGLERGSPRETQYF.

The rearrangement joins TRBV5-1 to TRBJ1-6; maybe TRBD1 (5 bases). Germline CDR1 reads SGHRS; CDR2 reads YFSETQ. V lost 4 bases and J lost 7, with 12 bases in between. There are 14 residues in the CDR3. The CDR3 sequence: CASSPGRGNSPLHF. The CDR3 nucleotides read TGCGCCAGCAGCCCGGGACGGGGGAATTCACCCCTCCACTTT.

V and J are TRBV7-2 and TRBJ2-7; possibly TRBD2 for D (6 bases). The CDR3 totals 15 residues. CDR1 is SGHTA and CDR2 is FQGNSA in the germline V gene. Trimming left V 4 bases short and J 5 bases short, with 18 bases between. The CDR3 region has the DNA TGTGCCAGCAGCTCTAACGGGGGTCGTGGCGACGAGCAGTACTTC. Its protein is CASSSNGGRGDEQYF.

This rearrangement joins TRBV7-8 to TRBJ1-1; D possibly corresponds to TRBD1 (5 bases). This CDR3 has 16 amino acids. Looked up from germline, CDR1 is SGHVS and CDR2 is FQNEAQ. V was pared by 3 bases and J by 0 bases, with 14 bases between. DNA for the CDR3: TGTGCCAGCAGCTTCCGAAGGGAGGGGATGAACACTGAAGCTTTCTTT. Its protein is CASSFRREGMNTEAFF.

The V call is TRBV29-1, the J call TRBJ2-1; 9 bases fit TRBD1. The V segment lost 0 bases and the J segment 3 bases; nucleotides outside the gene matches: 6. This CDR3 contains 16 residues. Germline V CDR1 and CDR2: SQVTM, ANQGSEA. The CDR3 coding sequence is TGCAGCGTTGAAGACGGGACAGGGATCGGCTACAATGAGCAGTTCTTC. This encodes CSVEDGTGIGYNEQFF.

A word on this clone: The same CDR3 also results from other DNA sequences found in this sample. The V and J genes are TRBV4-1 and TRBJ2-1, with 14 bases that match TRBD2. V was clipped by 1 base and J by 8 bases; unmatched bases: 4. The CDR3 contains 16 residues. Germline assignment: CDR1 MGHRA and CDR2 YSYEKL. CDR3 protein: CASSQVGTSGSHEQFF. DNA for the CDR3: TGCGCCAGCAGCCAAGTTGGGACTAGCGGGAGCCATGAGCAGTTCTTC.

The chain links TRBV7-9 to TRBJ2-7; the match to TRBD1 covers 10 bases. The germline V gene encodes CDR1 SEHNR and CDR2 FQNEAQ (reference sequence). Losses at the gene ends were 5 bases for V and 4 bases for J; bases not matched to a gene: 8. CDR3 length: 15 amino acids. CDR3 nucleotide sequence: TGTGCCAGCAGCGCGACAGGGGGCGGACGGTACGAGCAGTACTTC. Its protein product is CASSATGGGRYEQYF.